These 14 T cell receptor beta chains were sequenced from one sample in a study of cytomegalovirus exposure and HLA in healthy donors. The PCR contained 60 Vbeta and 13 Jbeta primers. Assay: immunoSEQ multiplex PCR; the TCRdb copy retains only in-frame clones and omits some. In all, the sample yields more than 95,000 clones. The sequencing input was PBMCs. The receptors stem from a man aged 25-40 years in good health and CMV-seronegative.

The chain employs TRBV4-2 and TRBJ2-7; a weak D match, TRBD2 (6 bases). This CDR3 spans 15 amino acids. Germline V gives CDR1 LGHNA, CDR2 YNFKEQ. V shed 0 bases and J shed 6 bases, with 15 bases lying between them. DNA for the CDR3: TGTGCCAGCAGCCAAGATTTTGTGGAGGGAGGCGAGCAGTACTTC. It specifies CASSQDFVEGGEQYF.

V usage is TRBV28 and J usage is TRBJ2-7; 7 bases map to TRBD1. This CDR3 is 14 amino acids long. Germline CDR1 and CDR2: MDHEN and SYDVKM. J was trimmed by 2 bases and V by 5 bases; bases with no gene match: 6. The CDR3 DNA sequence: TGTGCCAGCAGTACTCGACAGGGTGCCTACGAGCAGTACTTC. Its translation is CASSTRQGAYEQYF.

The gene calls are TRBV7-8 and TRBJ2-3; 10 nucleotides line up with TRBD1. Germline CDR1 is SGHVS and CDR2 is FQNEAQ. With 5 bases clipped from V and 4 bases from J, the junction kept 9 bases outside the gene matches. The CDR3 has 16 residues. CDR3 sequence reads: CASSRRDRGLADTQYF. CDR3 DNA sequence: TGTGCCAGCAGCCGTAGGGACAGGGGTTTAGCAGATACGCAGTATTTT.

The rearrangement uses TRBV27 and TRBJ2-1; TRBD2 matches 16 bases. This CDR3 region has 18 residues. J gave up 7 bases and V 3 bases, and 9 bases lay outside the gene matches. Germline V CDR1 and CDR2: MNHEY, SMNVEV (reference sequence). For the CDR3, the DNA is TGTGCCAGCAGTTTTGGGACTAGCGGGAGGGGTGGGGATAATGAGCAGTTCTTC. Protein sequence: CASSFGTSGRGGDNEQFF.

This chain connects TRBV5-1 to TRBJ2-3; D might be TRBD2 (5 bases). Trimming stripped 0 bases from V and 2 bases from J, with 10 bases between. This CDR3 is 15 amino acids long. Germline loops: CDR1 SGHRS, CDR2 YFSETQ. CDR3 region: CASSLAGGPTDTQYF. The CDR3 region has the DNA TGCGCCAGCAGCTTGGCCGGAGGCCCCACAGATACGCAGTATTTT.

The J gene is TRBJ2-6, the V gene TRBV7-2, with 9 bases fitting TRBD2. In germline, CDR1 is SGHTA, CDR2 FQGNSA. The CDR3 is made up of 17 amino acids. V was clipped by 6 bases and J by 2 bases; unmatched bases: 8. Here the CDR3 DNA reads TGTGCCAGCAGAAATCTAGCGGGGAGTGCTGGGGCCAACGTCCTGACTTTC. It translates to CASRNLAGSAGANVLTF. The variable domain in full, completed from reference TRBV7-2 and TRBJ2-6, reads GAGVSQSPSNKVTEKGKDVELRCDPISGHTALYWYRQSLGQGLEFLIYFQGNSAPDKSGLPSDRFSAERTGGSVSTLTIQRTQQEDSAVYLCASRNLAGSAGANVLTFGAGSRLTVL.

The chain joins TRBV7-6 to TRBJ2-1, with D possibly matching TRBD2 (5 bases). Trimming removed 2 bases at V and 7 bases at J, with 15 bases between. CDR1 is SGHVS and CDR2 is FNYEAQ in the germline V gene. The length of the CDR3 is 15 residues. For the CDR3, the DNA is TGTGCCAGCAGCTTAACTCGCGACTATATGAATGAGCAGTTCTTC. Protein sequence: CASSLTRDYMNEQFF.

The chain uses TRBV7-2 and TRBJ2-3; a possible D gene is TRBD2 (5 bases). The V end lost 5 bases, the J end lost 6 bases, and 6 bases lay between the germline ends. Germline values: CDR1 SGHTA, CDR2 FQGNSA. This CDR3 has 11 residues. The DNA of the CDR3 is TGTGCCAGCAGCCGGAGGGATACGCAGTATTTT. Amino acid sequence: CASSRRDTQYF.

This chain joins TRBV2 and TRBJ2-2; weak D call: TRBD2 (6 bases). Trimming removed 0 bases at V and 3 bases at J, with 17 bases between. Germline V gene sequence: CDR1 SNHLY, CDR2 FYNNEI. The CDR3 is 18 amino acids. CDR3 sequence: CASSEARAGGFYTGELFF. As DNA, the CDR3 is TGTGCCAGCAGTGAAGCGCGGGCAGGAGGGTTTTACACCGGGGAGCTGTTTTTT.

V usage is TRBV7-2 and J usage is TRBJ2-7, with TRBD2 matching 10 bases. Germline V gene lookup returns CDR1 SGHTA and CDR2 FQGNSA. V gave up 3 bases and J gave up 6 bases; unmatched junction bases: 11. This CDR3 comprises 16 residues. Here the CDR3 reads CASSFLSGLAGVEQYF. In DNA form, the CDR3 reads TGTGCCAGCAGCTTTTTGTCAGGGCTAGCGGGAGTCGAGCAGTACTTC.

The chain combines TRBV28 with TRBJ2-3; 11 nucleotides agree with TRBD2. Trimming removed 5 bases from V and 2 bases from J; junction bases left unmatched: 6. CDR1 is MDHEN, CDR2 SYDVKM, per germline. The CDR3 length is 16 residues. The CDR3 region is CASSPGTSGNTDTQYF. CDR3 sequence (DNA): TGTGCCAGCAGTCCAGGGACTAGCGGCAACACAGATACGCAGTATTTT.

CDR3 protein: CATSRDEAVRTQYF. The CDR3 DNA reads TGTGCCACCAGCAGAGATGAGGCAGTGAGGACCCAGTACTTC. The chain employs TRBV15 and TRBJ2-5, with D uncertain. The V gene lost 0 bases and the J gene lost 7 bases, with 12 bases spanning the gap. Germline CDR1 reads LNHNV; CDR2 reads YYDKDF (reference sequence). This CDR3 spans 14 amino acids.

The genes are TRBV11-1 and TRBJ2-7; TRBD2 might be the D (6 bases). Germline CDR1 is SGHAT and CDR2 is FQDESV (reference sequence). CDR3 length equals 15 residues. V was pared by 6 bases and J by 0 bases, with 15 bases between. CDR3 in DNA: TGTGCCAGCAGTTTCGGGCAGGACTACTCCTACGAGCAGTACTTC. Its translation is CASSFGQDYSYEQYF.

The chain has TRBV6-4 and TRBJ2-7; tentatively, D is TRBD1 (6 bases). Looked up from germline, CDR1 is MRHNA and CDR2 is SNTAGT. There are 13 residues in the CDR3. Trimming stripped 8 bases from V and 6 bases from J, with 17 bases between. The CDR3 protein is CASRPELGGEQYF. The CDR3, as DNA: TGTGCCAGCCGACCAGAATTAGGGGGCGAGCAGTACTTC.